The 10 T cell receptor beta chains below were found in one sample sequenced in a study of T cells after posttransplantation cyclophosphamide. TCRdb's table, derived via immunoSEQ multiplex PCR, lists solely in-frame clones and lacks some. The table lists tens of thousands of clones, with no singletons. Sequences were obtained from PBMCs. Source of these receptors: a man in his fifties in good health, CMV-negative, and a related stem cell transplant donor.

There are many counts of this clone. The chain recombines TRBV5-1 with TRBJ1-1; D is ambiguous. CDR3 length: 14 residues. Trimming pared 4 bases from V and 4 bases from J, leaving 14 bases between. Germline V gene data show CDR1 as SGHRS and CDR2 as YFSETQ. CDR3 protein: CASSPVRSGTEAFF. CDR3 sequence (DNA): TGCGCCAGCAGCCCCGTCCGGAGCGGCACTGAAGCTTTCTTT.

This clone was seen at least ten times. The chain joins TRBV6-5 to TRBJ2-7; 9 bases fit TRBD1. Trimming cost V 6 bases and J 6 bases; bases outside gene matches: 6. Germline values: CDR1 MNHEY, CDR2 SVGAGI. This CDR3 comprises 13 residues. The CDR3 region has the DNA TGTGCCAGCAGGACAGGGGGAGTTCCCGAGCAGTACTTC. Amino acids: CASRTGGVPEQYF.

This clone was counted at least ten times. The rearrangement links TRBV21-1 to TRBJ2-4; the D call TRBD1 from the table was never checked on the DNA. TRBV21-1 is assigned pseudogene status. CDR3 length equals 16 residues. In nucleotides, the CDR3 is TGTGCCAGCATATACTGTTCAGGGGAGGCCAAAAACATTCAGTACTTC. This encodes CASIYCSGEAKNIQYF.

The table lists this clone with a few counts. The chain carries TRBV6-5 and TRBJ2-7; tentative D call: TRBD1 (5 bases). Germline values: CDR1 MNHEY, CDR2 SVGAGI. The CDR3 length is 12 residues. V lost 6 bases and J 3 bases, leaving 9 bases between the germline ends. CDR3 sequence (DNA): TGTGCCAGCAGGCCTCAGGGCTACGAGCAGTACTTC. This gives the protein CASRPQGYEQYF.

This clone has ten or more counts. This chain connects TRBV18 to TRBJ2-7, with a tentative D call TRBD1 (6 bases). V was cut by 3 bases and J by 6 bases, with 15 bases left in between. Looked up from germline, CDR1 is KGHSH and CDR2 is LQKENI. The CDR3 has 14 amino acids. The CDR3 sequence is CASSPDRQLIEQYF. The CDR3 coding sequence is TGTGCCAGCTCACCGGACAGACAATTGATCGAGCAGTACTTC.

This clone was recorded many times. The J gene is TRBJ2-2, the V gene TRBV9; the match to TRBD2 covers 10 bases. The V segment lost 0 bases and the J segment 9 bases; nucleotides outside the gene matches: 8. There are 16 residues in the CDR3. CDR1 and CDR2 from the germline V gene are SGDLS and YYNGEE. The CDR3 spells CASSVGLAGEVRELFF. The CDR3, as DNA: TGTGCCAGCAGCGTAGGGCTAGCGGGAGAAGTTCGGGAGCTGTTTTTT.

Ten or more counts support this clone. The genes are TRBV2 and TRBJ1-4; weak D call: TRBD1 (5 bases). Looked up from germline, CDR1 is SNHLY and CDR2 is FYNNEI. This CDR3 has 13 residues. The V end lost 6 bases, the J end lost 3 bases, and 8 bases lay between the germline ends. The CDR3 sequence: CASSDRPNEKLFF. CDR3 nucleotide sequence: TGTGCCAGCAGCGACAGACCTAATGAAAAACTGTTTTTT.

This chain uses TRBV6-5 with TRBJ2-7; 7 bases map to TRBD1. Germline V gene data show CDR1 as MNHEY and CDR2 as SVGAGI. The CDR3 extends over 12 amino acids. V lost 6 bases to trimming and J lost 5 bases; unmatched junction nucleotides: 4. The CDR3 sequence: CASRLDRDEQYF. CDR3 DNA: TGTGCCAGCAGGCTAGACAGGGACGAGCAGTACTTC.

This clone occurred many times. The chain joins TRBV7-9 to TRBJ2-1, with 9 nucleotides matching TRBD2. The junction had 10 bases not matched to a gene; V was cut back by 3 bases and J by 7 bases. The V gene's germline CDR1 is SEHNR and CDR2 FQNEAQ (reference sequence). The CDR3 runs to 16 residues. CDR3 in DNA: TGTGCCAGCAGCTTCCCGCGGGGGGGGGTCAGGAATGAGCAGTTCTTC. Protein product: CASSFPRGGVRNEQFF.

This clone was seen ten or more times. The chain employs TRBV19 and TRBJ2-2; TRBD2 is a possible D gene (6 bases). Germline assignment: CDR1 LNHDA and CDR2 SQIVND (reference sequence). The CDR3 has 14 amino acids. Trimming left V 1 base short and J 5 bases short, with 8 bases between. CDR3 in amino acids: CASSIVGGTGELFF. CDR3 bases: TGTGCCAGTAGTATAGTTGGGGGGACCGGGGAGCTGTTTTTT.